The clone carrying this T cell receptor beta chain was detected only once. Measured with immunoSEQ multiplex PCR; TCRdb has only the in-frame clones, and not every one. Found here are over 80,000 clones, over 70% of them singletons; the top ten hold about a sixth. This sample was included in a study of blood T cell repertoires in COVID-19. In the study overall: The analysed material was cDNA or gDNA that came from T cells, B-cell-depleted T cells, or PBMCs.

This receptor was taken from a woman aged 60-70 years with acute or convalescent COVID-19. The sequencing sample was made of peripheral blood.

The CDR3 spells CASSLGLHNSNQPQHF. The CDR3 nucleotides read TGTGCCAGCAGCTTAGGCCTTCACAATAGCAATCAGCCCCAGCATTTT. The chain has TRBV11-2 and TRBJ1-5; D is uncertain. The CDR3 contains 16 residues. CDR1 is SGHAT, CDR2 FQNNGV, per germline. V dropped 1 base and J dropped 0 bases, with 10 bases sitting between them.